The 32 T cell receptor beta chains listed next were all sequenced from one sample in a study of metastatic and nonmetastatic thyroid tumors. TCRdb recomputed clones from the PCR reads via MiXCR. The sample records 90,000 or so clones, around 7.8% being singletons. All patients were untreated before thyroid surgery. The sequencing sample was made of blood. These TCRs come from a female donor with papillary thyroid cancer or a benign thyroid nodule (not recorded which). Some clones in this sample may be carry-over from other donors' samples.

The chain couples TRBV7-7 to TRBJ1-4; D is unresolved. V lost 1 base to trimming and J lost 0 bases, with 6 bases between them. This CDR3 comprises 15 residues. Germline V gene data show CDR1 as SSHAT and CDR2 as FNYEAQ (reference sequence). Here the CDR3 DNA reads TGTGCCAGCAGCTTAGGTCCTTCAACTAATGAAAAACTGTTTTTT. Its protein product is CASSLGPSTNEKLFF.

At least ten counts were recorded for this clone. J is TRBJ2-3 and V is TRBV6-4, with 11 positions matching TRBD2. Per the germline V gene, CDR1 is MRHNA and CDR2 is SNTAGT. CDR3 length: 16 residues. The J segment lost 1 base and the V segment lost 3 bases, leaving 3 bases of the junction unmatched. The DNA for the CDR3 is TGTGCCAGCAGTGAGTCGACTAGCGGGGGCACAGATACGCAGTATTTT. Encoded protein: CASSESTSGGTDTQYF.

The V and J genes are TRBV12-3 or TRBV12-4 and TRBJ1-6; perhaps TRBD1 as D (5 bases). The CDR3 consists of 15 residues. V lost 5 bases to trimming and J lost 10 bases, with 18 bases between them. The CDR3: CASSLDTRTNSPLHF. The CDR3 coding sequence is TGTGCCAGCAGTCTGGACACCCGGACCAACTCACCCCTCCACTTT.

Many counts were recorded for this clone. The chain couples TRBV28 to TRBJ2-5; 8 bases match TRBD2. The germline V gene has CDR1 MDHEN and CDR2 SYDVKM. The junction had 6 bases not matched to a gene; V was cut back by 3 bases and J by 6 bases. This CDR3 region has 14 residues. DNA for the CDR3: TGTGCCAGCAGTTTCGCGGGGGGCCGGAAGACCCAGTACTTC. Translating gives CASSFAGGRKTQYF.

This clone appeared many times. The chain carries TRBV6-1 and TRBJ2-1; 7 bases map to TRBD2. Trimming removed 10 bases from V and 10 bases from J; junction bases left unmatched: 13. This CDR3 spans 13 amino acids. CDR1 and CDR2 from the germline V gene are MNHNS and SASEGT. As DNA, the CDR3 is TGTGCCATAAGACTAGCTGGATCCCCCGAGCAGTTCTTC. It codes for CAIRLAGSPEQFF.

The chain is built from TRBV19 and TRBJ1-4; TRBD1 is a possible D gene (6 bases). CDR1 is LNHDA and CDR2 is SQIVND in the germline V gene (reference sequence). The CDR3 contains 15 residues. Between the trimmed V and J ends, which lost 5 bases and 0 bases, there was a span of 10 bases. CDR3 amino acids: CASSEGTPTNEKLFF. The CDR3 nucleotides read TGTGCCAGTAGTGAAGGGACACCAACTAATGAAAAACTGTTTTTT. The whole variable domain, filled in from reference TRBV19 and TRBJ1-4, reads DGGITQSPKYLFRKEGQNVTLSCEQNLNHDAMYWYRQDPGQGLRLIYYSQIVNDFQKGDIAEGYSVSREKKESFPLTVTSAQKNPTAFYLCASSEGTPTNEKLFFGSGTQLSVL.

This clone was picked up many times. The chain joins TRBV20-1 to TRBJ1-5; D may be TRBD1 (5 bases). From germline, CDR1 is DFQATT and CDR2 SNEGSKA (reference sequence). The CDR3 runs 14 residues. The V end was cut by 2 bases, the J end by 0 bases, with 8 bases between. CDR3 residues: CSARKGNSNQPQHF. CDR3 DNA sequence: TGCAGTGCTAGAAAGGGGAATAGCAATCAGCCCCAGCATTTT.

Many counts were recorded for this clone. This chain uses TRBV12-3 or TRBV12-4 with TRBJ1-5; a possible D gene is TRBD1 (6 bases). This CDR3 has 15 residues. V lost 3 bases and J lost 5, with 14 bases in between. The CDR3 is CASSLKGDGDQPQHF. Written as DNA, the CDR3 is TGTGCCAGCAGTTTGAAGGGGGACGGAGATCAGCCCCAGCATTTT.

This clone has at least ten counts. The rearrangement uses TRBV5-8 and TRBJ1-5, with D unclear. In germline, CDR1 is SGHTS, CDR2 YDEGEE. V was trimmed by 3 bases and J by 9 bases, leaving 10 bases between them. The CDR3 runs 12 residues. CDR3 protein: CASSSGVWPQHF. The DNA for the CDR3 is TGTGCCAGCAGCTCTGGTGTATGGCCCCAGCATTTT.

In its sample, this clone was seen many times. The V and J genes are TRBV10-3 and TRBJ2-2; 11 bases line up with TRBD2. CDR1 is ENHRY, CDR2 SYGVKD, per germline. CDR3 length: 14 amino acids. J gave up 3 bases and V 10 bases, and 4 bases lay outside the gene matches. CDR3 DNA sequence: TGTGCCACCTTGGGACTAGCGGACACCGGGGAGCTGTTTTTT. Its protein is CATLGLADTGELFF.

This clone was recorded many times. The chain uses TRBV7-6 and TRBJ2-7; 10 nucleotides line up with TRBD1. The CDR3 runs 14 residues. CDR1 and CDR2 from the germline V gene are SGHVS and FNYEAQ. Trimming took 3 bases from V and 4 from J; bases not matched to a gene: 3. Here the CDR3 reads CASSFRQGAYEQYF. DNA of the CDR3: TGTGCCAGCAGCTTTAGACAGGGGGCGTACGAGCAGTACTTC. The variable domain in full, completed from reference TRBV7-6 and TRBJ2-7, reads GAGVSQSPRYKVTKRGQDVALRCDPISGHVSLYWYRQALGQGPEFLTYFNYEAQQDKSGLPNDRFSAERPEGSISTLTIQRTEQRDSAMYRCASSFRQGAYEQYFGPGTRLTVT.

This clone was counted only a few times. A much larger clone is a single base away; this may be a read error. At the DNA level, this CDR3 is encoded by other sequences in the same sample as well. This rearrangement joins TRBV20-1 to TRBJ2-5, with TRBD1 matching 8 bases. The length of the CDR3 is 14 residues. In germline, CDR1 is DFQATT, CDR2 SNEGSKA (reference sequence). CDR3 DNA: TGCAGTTCCGGGACAGGAGAGGATTGGGAGACCCAGTACTTT. Its protein product is CSSGTGEDWETQYF.

This clone has just a few counts. The chain links TRBV19 to TRBJ1-6; perhaps TRBD1 as D (5 bases). The CDR3 loop spans 15 amino acids. The germline CDR1 and CDR2 sequences are LNHDA and SQIVND (reference sequence). Deletions cut 7 bases from V and 7 bases from J, with 17 bases between. The CDR3 loop reads CASTKLTQANSPLHF. The CDR3 DNA follows: TGTGCCAGTACCAAGCTCACACAGGCGAATTCACCCCTCCACTTT.

The chain carries TRBV29-1 and TRBJ2-3, with a tentative D call TRBD2 (5 bases). V was cut by 4 bases and J by 6 bases, with 5 bases left in between. In germline, CDR1 is SQVTM, CDR2 ANQGSEA. There are 10 residues in the CDR3. DNA for the CDR3: TGCAGCGTTGTAGCGGATACGCAGTATTTT. It encodes CSVVADTQYF.

The table lists this clone with many counts. The chain couples TRBV3-1 to TRBJ2-5; a weak D match, TRBD2 (5 bases). Germline assignment: CDR1 LGHDT and CDR2 YNNKEL (reference sequence). Trimming pared 3 bases from V and 5 bases from J, leaving 7 bases between. The CDR3 is 12 amino acids. DNA for the CDR3: TGTGCCAGCAGCCACGGGGAGGAGACCCAGTACTTC. Protein product: CASSHGEETQYF.

This clone is classed as medium-sized. This chain uses TRBV5-1 with TRBJ1-2, with TRBD1 matching 9 bases. The CDR3 totals 15 residues. Trimming at V came to 0 bases and at J to 6 bases, leaving 6 bases not matched to a gene. Germline-derived CDR1 and CDR2 are SGHRS and YFSETQ. This CDR3 reads CASSLGGQGMDGYTF. CDR3 coding DNA: TGCGCCAGCAGCTTGGGGGGACAGGGAATGGATGGCTACACCTTC.

This clone was seen a few times. The chain uses TRBV6-5 and TRBJ2-7; 10 nucleotides line up with TRBD1. Unmatched junction bases numbered 3, after V lost 2 bases and J lost 8 bases. Per germline, CDR1 MNHEY and CDR2 SVGAGI. This CDR3 comprises 13 residues. DNA of the CDR3: TGTGCCAGCAGTTACCGGACAGGGGGTAAGCAGTACTTC. This codes for CASSYRTGGKQYF.

This clone was observed many times. The V gene is TRBV5-1, the J gene TRBJ1-4; D ambiguous. Trimming cost V 3 bases and J 7 bases, with 10 bases left between them. In germline, CDR1 is SGHRS, CDR2 YFSETQ. CDR3 length: 13 residues. The CDR3 DNA reads TGCGCCAGCAGCTCGGGCGATGCTGAAAAACTGTTTTTT. Translating gives CASSSGDAEKLFF. Looking up the rest from reference TRBV5-1 and TRBJ1-4 gives the full variable domain: KAGVTQTPRYLIKTRGQQVTLSCSPISGHRSVSWYQQTPGQGLQFLFEYFSETQRNKGNFPGRFSGRQFSNSRSEMNVSTLELGDSALYLCASSSGDAEKLFFGSGTQLSVL.

This clone was seen many times. The V and J genes are TRBV6-4 and TRBJ1-2; TRBD1 aligns across 8 bases. Germline-derived CDR1 and CDR2 are MRHNA and SNTAGT. Losses at the gene ends were 8 bases for V and 7 bases for J; bases not matched to a gene: 12. The CDR3 is 14 residues long. The CDR3 sequence is CASQPGAGGSGYTF. CDR3 nucleotide sequence: TGTGCCAGCCAACCCGGGGCAGGGGGCTCTGGCTACACCTTC.

Note on this clone: A read error may be the cause here, since a much bigger clone is one base away. The genes are TRBV2 and TRBJ2-1; D is ambiguous. The CDR3 length is 15 residues. V was pared by 5 bases and J by 7 bases, with 18 bases between. Per germline, CDR1 SNHLY and CDR2 FYNNEI. Here the CDR3 DNA reads TGTGCCAGCAGTCAGTCCAAAAATAAACCGAATGAGCAGTTCTTC. Protein product: CASSQSKNKPNEQFF.

This clone was detected ten times or more. V and J are TRBV29-1 and TRBJ1-6; 9 bases match TRBD1. This CDR3 region has 14 residues. Germline CDR1 and CDR2: SQVTM and ANQGSEA. The J segment lost 8 bases and the V segment lost 6 bases, leaving 8 bases of the junction unmatched. CDR3 bases: TGCAGCGTCCCTTCAGGACAGGGGCATTCACCCCTCCACTTT. Protein: CSVPSGQGHSPLHF.

This clone was observed at least ten times. The chain uses TRBV2 and TRBJ2-6, with D possibly TRBD2 on 6 matching bases. The CDR3 is 15 amino acids. Germline V lookup: CDR1 SNHLY, CDR2 FYNNEI. Trimming shortened V by 6 bases and J by 1 base, and 10 bases separated the two germline ends. Written as DNA, the CDR3 is TGTGCCAGCAGAGCAGGGACTTCTGGGGCCAACGTCCTGACTTTC. Encoded protein: CASRAGTSGANVLTF.

Many counts were recorded for this clone. The chain couples TRBV4-1 to TRBJ2-1; 7 nucleotides agree with TRBD2. The CDR3 is 14 residues long. V shed 4 bases and J 9 bases; nucleotides not matched to a gene: 9. CDR1 MGHRA and CDR2 YSYEKL come from the germline V gene. As DNA, the CDR3 is TGCGCCAGCAGCCCCCGCAACGGGGGGTCTGAGCAGTTCTTC. This translates into CASSPRNGGSEQFF.

This clone was seen ten or more times. The V gene is TRBV19, the J gene TRBJ1-5, with a tentative D call TRBD1 (6 bases). Trimming shortened V by 6 bases and J by 3 bases, and 12 bases separated the two germline ends. The germline V gene has CDR1 LNHDA and CDR2 SQIVND (reference sequence). This CDR3 spans 14 amino acids. CDR3 region: CASRPRDNNQPQHF. CDR3 DNA sequence: TGTGCCAGTAGGCCTCGGGACAACAATCAGCCCCAGCATTTT.

This clone was counted ten times or more. V usage is TRBV5-1 and J usage is TRBJ2-2, with a tentative D call TRBD2 (7 bases). The CDR3 has 18 residues. Trimming left V 0 bases short and J 2 bases short, with 17 bases between. CDR1 and CDR2 from the germline V gene are SGHRS and YFSETQ. Written as DNA, the CDR3 is TGCGCCAGCAGCTTGGATCGGGGGGCCTTCCTTAACACCGGGGAGCTGTTTTTT. It is translated as CASSLDRGAFLNTGELFF.

This clone appeared many times. The J gene is TRBJ2-2, the V gene TRBV3-1, with 9 bases lining up with TRBD1. The V and J ends lost 4 bases and 3 bases, in that order; junction bases with no gene match: 3. This CDR3 spans 15 amino acids. Germline V gene sequence: CDR1 LGHDT, CDR2 YNNKEL (reference sequence). Written as DNA, the CDR3 is TGTGCCAGCAGCCTACAGGGGGCGCACACCGGGGAGCTGTTTTTT. Translation: CASSLQGAHTGELFF.

The chain joins TRBV7-2 to TRBJ1-2; possible D gene TRBD1, 6 bases. The CDR3 sequence is 18 residues long. The germline V gene has CDR1 SGHTA and CDR2 FQGNSA. Trimming left V 0 bases short and J 6 bases short, with 23 bases between. This chain's CDR3 is CASSLAGGLAGLRNGYTF. DNA of the CDR3: TGTGCCAGCAGCTTAGCTGGGGGGCTGGCAGGGTTGAGGAATGGCTACACCTTC.

The chain uses TRBV2 and TRBJ1-5; 10 positions agree with TRBD1. The junction had 3 bases not matched to a gene; V was cut back by 8 bases and J by 5 bases. CDR3 length: 13 residues. Germline V CDR1 and CDR2: SNHLY, FYNNEI. In DNA form, the CDR3 reads TGTGCCAGCGGGACAGGGGCCTATCAGCCCCAGCATTTT. Protein: CASGTGAYQPQHF.

This clone occurred a few times. The genes are TRBV10-2 and TRBJ1-1; no firm D call. V was clipped by 7 bases and J by 5 bases, with 14 bases between them. This CDR3 is 13 amino acids long. From germline, CDR1 is WSHSY and CDR2 SAAADI. This chain's CDR3 is CASISSQGTEAFF. The CDR3 DNA reads TGCGCCAGCATTAGCAGTCAAGGGACTGAAGCTTTCTTT.

This clone was picked up many times. V and J are TRBV5-6 and TRBJ1-5; 8 bases fit TRBD1. Trimming removed 3 bases from V and 1 base from J; junction bases left unmatched: 6. Germline V lookup: CDR1 SGHDT, CDR2 YYEEEE. The CDR3 runs to 16 residues. The CDR3 loop reads CASSYGSGGSNQPQHF. DNA for the CDR3: TGTGCCAGCAGCTATGGCTCAGGGGGCAGCAATCAGCCCCAGCATTTT.

This clone was recorded at least ten times. The chain combines TRBV6-2 or TRBV6-3 with TRBJ2-1, with 8 bases identical to TRBD2. Unmatched junction bases numbered 3, after V lost 6 bases and J lost 5 bases. Germline CDR1 reads MNHEY; CDR2 reads SVGEGT. CDR3 length: 13 amino acids. CDR3 in DNA: TGTGCCAGCAGCCGGGAGGGACACAATGAGCAGTTCTTC. Translation: CASSREGHNEQFF.

This clone was found a few times. The chain employs TRBV30 and TRBJ1-5; a possible D gene is TRBD1 (5 bases). The ends were cut back, 1 base at V and 0 bases at J, with 7 bases in the middle. The germline CDR1 and CDR2 sequences are GTSNPN and SVGIG (reference sequence). This CDR3 region has 14 residues. CDR3 nucleotide sequence: TGTGCCTGGAGTGGAGGGACTAGCAATCAGCCCCAGCATTTT. Its translation: CAWSGGTSNQPQHF.